This entry describes one T cell receptor beta chain. This CDR3 has 13 residues. The V and J ends lost 6 bases and 3 bases respectively, with 11 bases between them. The table came from immunoSEQ multiplex PCR; TCRdb's copy has only in-frame clones and leaves some out. Of approximately 200,000 clones in the sample, around 81% were seen once. All enrollees were about 18 to 90 years old and from 20 to 25 US areas. These data originate in a study of blood T cell repertoires in COVID-19. Study in general: T cells, B-cell-depleted T cells, or PBMCs supplied cDNA or gDNA.

Sample: PBMCs or T cells enriched from blood (not recorded which). V is TRBV12-3 or TRBV12-4 and J is TRBJ1-1; maybe TRBD1 (5 bases). The TCR sequence derives from a woman between 35 and 50 years old with acute COVID-19. CDR3 bases: TGTGCCAGCAGCTACGACAGACACACTGAAGCTTTCTTT. Its translation: CASSYDRHTEAFF.